This T cell receptor beta chain was documented in a study of OX40 agonist ivuxolimab in advanced cancers. Background for the entire study: Ivuxolimab was an agonistic, fully human IgG2 monoclonal antibody directed against OX40 (CD134), a costimulatory receptor. Intravenous ivuxolimab was administered to patients every 2 weeks at six dose levels: 0.01, 0.1, 0.3, 1.5, 3 and 10 mg/kg. Of the approximately 53 patients in dose escalation, about 19 had hepatocellular carcinoma, about 15 had melanoma, 9 had renal cell carcinoma and 9 had head and neck cancer. In the dose-escalation cohort, 82.7% of patients were male, and the mean age was roughly 60 years, with a range of about 23 to 90. Patients were allowed to have had prior anti-PD-1, anti-PD-L1 or anti-CTLA-4 therapy, and less than 45% of the dose-escalation patients had previously received checkpoint inhibitors. Partial responses occurred in three dose-escalation patients: two with cutaneous melanoma and one with hepatocellular carcinoma. The point of sequencing TCRbeta in the periphery was to test whether ivuxolimab changed TCR sequence diversity and drove clonal T-cell expansion. The paper describes the monotherapy dose-escalation part (N ≈ 50 patients) of the phase I trial of ivuxolimab.

Note on this clone: Its recognized antigen is unknown. The record has no base qualities; no much larger clone is one base away.

Beyond this particular receptor, the publication reports: Which antigens the clonally expanded peripheral T cells were specific for was not determined. At doses of 0.1 to 3.0 mg/kg, clonal expansion of both CD4+ and CD8+ blood T cells was observed from baseline to week 6. After ivuxolimab, more expanded clones were found on average in CD8+ T cells than in CD4+ T cells. Low levels of normalized T-cell clonal expansion were also shown by some nonresponding patients. Partial responders in the 0.1-3.0 mg/kg groups had among the lowest normalized peripheral clonal expansion, especially among CD8+ T cells.

The trial excluded patients who had a history of autoimmune disease or who were on systemic immunosuppression. Peripheral blood for TCR sequencing was drawn from every dose cohort at baseline, at cycle 4 day 1 and at cycle 7 day 1. Samples were obtained from an open-label, multicenter, first-in-human phase I dose-escalation trial of ivuxolimab. Adults with locally advanced or metastatic head and neck squamous cell, hepatocellular, melanoma or renal cell carcinoma were enrolled in the trial. CD4+ and CD8+ T cells were sorted separately from peripheral blood before TCR sequencing. Trimming removed 2 bases from V and 2 bases from J; the gene matches leave 6 bases unexplained. Per the germline V gene, SGHDT is the CDR1 and YYEEEE is the CDR2. The CDR3 sequence holds 15 residues, the cysteine and phenylalanine included. This entry keeps only the CDR3 DNA: 45 bases, framed from base 1. Genomic DNA was isolated from the sorted cells so that the TCRbeta CDR3 region could be sequenced. The immunoSEQ Assay was used to sequence the TCRbeta CDR3 regions. TCRdb took over this immuneACCESS table, retaining in-frame rearrangements with V and J assigned. Such tables are incomplete; in checked studies, under half of the missing clones stem from an unresolved V gene, and the remainder is unexplained. In all, the sample holds tens of thousands of clones, and 70% to 90% of those were seen once. Approximately 6.5% of the sample is held by the ten biggest clonotypes.

This TCR was sampled from an adult with an advanced solid tumor such as melanoma, head and neck, liver or kidney cancer. The chain was built from TRBV5-6 and TRBJ2-7; 8 central nucleotides agree with TRBD2. Sequencing was performed on CD4+ or CD8+ T cells sorted from blood, taken in a trial of the OX40 agonist ivuxolimab. The DNA sequence is TGTGCCAGCAGCTTCCCAGCGGGGGACACCTACGAGCAGTACTTC. This yields the protein CASSFPAGDTYEQYF.